This T cell receptor beta chain was identified in a study of regulatory T cells in long-lasting Graves disease. This CDR3 spans 13 amino acids. V was shortened by 0 bases and J by 3 bases, with 6 bases between the two germline ends. Germline V gene sequence: CDR1 LGHDT, CDR2 YNNKEL (reference sequence). Noted time point: newly diagnosed GD, antithyroid drugs for less than 3 months. There was RNA extracted from PBMCs, and the TCR library was made from it. This clonotype occurred a few times. Building of the TCR beta libraries involved iRepertoire HTBI primers and Arm-PCR of CDR3 regions. TCRdb re-called the multiplex PCR reads through MiXCR, storing one row per CDR3 protein. This sample carries fewer than 650,000 distinct CDR3 sequences, roughly 15% of them seen once, and the ten largest clones take 15% to 20%. The data also belong to a second study, concerning T cells in Graves' hyperthyroidism and ophthalmopathy. In that study: A lack of ophthalmopathy progression within 18 months defined stable Graves' hyperthyroidism. HTBI primers drove first-round RT-PCR of the TCR CDR3. Researchers found most expanded thyroid clonotypes above 0.001 in blood as well.

The rearrangement joins TRBV3-1 to TRBJ2-7; D unclear. The TCR was taken from a woman aged 25 to 39 with Graves disease. Material: peripheral blood mononuclear cells (PBMCs), obtained at new diagnosis, from a patient treated with antithyroid drugs. The CDR3 nucleotides read TGTGCCAGCAGCCAAGATAGGCGCTACGAGCAGTACTTC. Residues: CASSQDRRYEQYF.